Below are 8 T cell receptor beta chains sequenced from a single sample in a study of a mutant IDH1 vaccine in newly diagnosed glioma. Time point defined: week 23, last vaccination. The investigators gave 300 ug of mutant IDH1 20-mer peptide in each vaccine dose, together with topical imiquimod. The antigens of these receptors remain unknown. Here immunoSEQ multiplex PCR was the method, and the copy in TCRdb shows in-frame clones only, minus some. The table has fewer than 30,000 clones, approximately 80% seen once; the top ten hold 8.2%. The sequences come from PBMCs, collected from a glioma patient whose treatment included an IDH1 peptide vaccine. The receptors originated from a young woman with glioma.

The chain recombines TRBV5-6 with TRBJ1-2, with D maybe TRBD1 (5 bases). The CDR3 sequence is 17 residues long. The V end lost 0 bases, the J end lost 0 bases, and 15 bases lay between the germline ends. CDR1 and CDR2 (germline): SGHDT, YYEEEE. CDR3 sequence reads: CASSLEYRTTPNYGYTF. The DNA of the CDR3 is TGTGCCAGCAGCTTGGAGTACCGGACAACCCCTAACTATGGCTACACCTTC.

This clone has just one count. The V gene is TRBV5-6, the J gene TRBJ1-5, with 9 bases matching TRBD1. The CDR3 totals 17 residues. Germline lookup yields CDR1 SGHDT and CDR2 YYEEEE. Losses at the gene ends were 4 bases for V and 5 bases for J; bases not matched to a gene: 13. CDR3 sequence (DNA): TGTGCCAGCAGCCCCGGGACAGGGCTTTCTCGGGATCAGCCCCAGCATTTT. Residues: CASSPGTGLSRDQPQHF.

The gene calls are TRBV6-5 and TRBJ1-5; no clear D. V lost 5 bases, J lost 2 bases, and 7 bases lay in between. CDR1 is MNHEY and CDR2 is SVGAGI in the germline V gene. The CDR3 has 13 residues. CDR3 loop: CASSGGGNQPQHF. For the CDR3, the DNA is TGTGCCAGCAGTGGCGGGGGCAATCAGCCCCAGCATTTT.

V gene TRBV5-4 combines with J gene TRBJ1-4, with D possibly matching TRBD1 (6 bases). Between the trimmed V and J ends, which lost 4 bases and 8 bases, there was a span of 21 bases. There are 16 residues in the CDR3. Germline CDR1 is SGHNT and CDR2 is YYREEE (reference sequence). The DNA of the CDR3 is TGTGCCAGCAGCCGGATTGGCGGGGGCCGGGAAGAAAAACTGTTTTTT. Its protein product is CASSRIGGGREEKLFF.

In its sample, this clone was seen a few times. The chain joins TRBV6-5 to TRBJ1-1, with unresolved D. The CDR3 spans 12 residues. The V gene lost 6 bases and the J gene lost 4 bases, with 9 bases spanning the gap. Germline loops: CDR1 MNHEY, CDR2 SVGAGI. The CDR3 DNA follows: TGTGCCAGCAGAAGACCGAGCACTGAAGCTTTCTTT. Its translation is CASRRPSTEAFF.

V is TRBV27 and J is TRBJ2-7; 8 bases fit TRBD1. The junction had 5 bases not matched to a gene; V was cut back by 5 bases and J by 2 bases. CDR1 and CDR2 from the germline V gene are MNHEY and SMNVEV (reference sequence). This CDR3 has 14 amino acids. The CDR3 nucleotides read TGTGCCAGCAGTCCTCCGGGACAGGCCTACGAGCAGTACTTC. As protein: CASSPPGQAYEQYF.

The CDR3 is CASSQYGTYGYTF. In DNA, the CDR3 is TGCGCCAGCAGCCAATACGGGACCTATGGCTACACCTTC. This chain links TRBV4-1 with TRBJ1-2; D is possibly TRBD1 (5 bases). Trimming shortened V by 2 bases and J by 4 bases, and 8 bases separated the two germline ends. This CDR3 has 13 residues. Germline V CDR1 and CDR2: MGHRA, YSYEKL.

Only one count was recorded for this clone. The gene calls are TRBV5-6 and TRBJ2-5; unclear D gene. Germline CDR1 reads SGHDT; CDR2 reads YYEEEE. This CDR3 has 11 residues. Trimming shortened V by 3 bases and J by 5 bases, and 5 bases separated the two germline ends. CDR3 nucleotides: TGTGCCAGCAGCTCTAAGGAGACCCAGTACTTC. This codes for CASSSKETQYF.